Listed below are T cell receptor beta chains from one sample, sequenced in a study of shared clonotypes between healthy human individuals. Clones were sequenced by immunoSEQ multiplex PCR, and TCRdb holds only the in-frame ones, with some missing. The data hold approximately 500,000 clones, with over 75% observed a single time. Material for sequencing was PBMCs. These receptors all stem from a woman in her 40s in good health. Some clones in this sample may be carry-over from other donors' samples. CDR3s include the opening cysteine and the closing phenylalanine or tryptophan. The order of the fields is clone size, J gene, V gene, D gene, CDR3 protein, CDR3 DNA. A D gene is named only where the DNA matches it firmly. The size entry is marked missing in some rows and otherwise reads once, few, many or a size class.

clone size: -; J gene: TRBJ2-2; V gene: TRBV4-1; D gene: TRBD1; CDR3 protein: CASSQPTLRDRAINSNTGELFF; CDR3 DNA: TGCGCCAGCAGCCAACCTACTCTCCGGGACAGGGCGATAAACTCGAACACCGGGGAGCTGTTTTTT
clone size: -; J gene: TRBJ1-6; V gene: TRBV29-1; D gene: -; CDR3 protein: CSVRTRDPRPTLHF; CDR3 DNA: TGCAGCGTTCGTACCCGGGACCCACGCCCGACCCTCCACTTT
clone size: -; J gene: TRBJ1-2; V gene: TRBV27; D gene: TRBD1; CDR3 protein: CASSLPPGQGPLSDGYTF; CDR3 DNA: TGTGCCAGCAGTTTGCCCCCGGGACAGGGTCCCCTATCGGATGGCTACACCTTC
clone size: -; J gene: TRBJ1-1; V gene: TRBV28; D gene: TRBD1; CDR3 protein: CASSYFRTGGAFTEAFF; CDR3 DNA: TGTGCCAGCAGTTATTTCCGGACAGGGGGCGCCTTCACTGAAGCTTTCTTT
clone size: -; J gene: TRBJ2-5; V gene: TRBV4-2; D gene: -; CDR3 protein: CASSPHGGRGFVETQYF; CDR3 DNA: TGTGCCAGCAGCCCCCACGGGGGCAGGGGATTTGTTGAGACCCAGTACTTC
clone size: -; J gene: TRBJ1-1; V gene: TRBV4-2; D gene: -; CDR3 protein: CASSQDLGSGGSTEAFF; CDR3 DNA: TGTGCCAGCAGCCAAGATCTAGGGTCGGGGGGGAGCACTGAAGCTTTCTTT
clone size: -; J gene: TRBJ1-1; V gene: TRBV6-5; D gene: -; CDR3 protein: CASSYSDGEAFF; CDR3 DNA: TGTGCCAGCAGTTACTCGGACGGTGAAGCTTTCTTT
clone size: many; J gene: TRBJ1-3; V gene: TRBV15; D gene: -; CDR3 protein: CATSRDPTGSGNTIYF; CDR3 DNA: TGTGCCACCAGCAGAGACCCGACAGGCTCTGGAAACACCATATATTTT
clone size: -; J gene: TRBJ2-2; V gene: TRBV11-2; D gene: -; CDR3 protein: CASSLVFGQNTGELFF; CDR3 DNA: TGTGCCAGCAGCTTAGTTTTTGGACAGAACACCGGGGAGCTGTTTTTT
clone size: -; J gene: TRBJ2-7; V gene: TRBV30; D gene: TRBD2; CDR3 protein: CAWSSGLAGVRSYEQYF; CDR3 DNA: TGTGCCTGGAGCAGCGGACTAGCGGGAGTTAGGTCCTACGAGCAGTACTTC
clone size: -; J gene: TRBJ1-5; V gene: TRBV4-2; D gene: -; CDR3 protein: CASSQDPGIPNQPQHF; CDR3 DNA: TGTGCCAGCAGCCAAGATCCGGGTATTCCTAATCAGCCCCAGCATTTT
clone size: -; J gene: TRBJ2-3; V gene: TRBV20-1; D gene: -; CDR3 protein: CSALGTDTQYF; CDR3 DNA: TGCAGTGCCCTGGGGACAGATACGCAGTATTTT
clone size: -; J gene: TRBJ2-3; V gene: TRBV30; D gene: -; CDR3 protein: CAWSEGATDTQYF; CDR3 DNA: TGTGCCTGGAGTGAGGGAGCGACAGATACGCAGTATTTT
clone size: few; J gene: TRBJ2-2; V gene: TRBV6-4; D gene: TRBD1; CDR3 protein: CASSDSGTANTGELFF; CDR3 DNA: TGTGCCAGCAGTGACTCTGGGACAGCGAACACCGGGGAGCTGTTTTTT
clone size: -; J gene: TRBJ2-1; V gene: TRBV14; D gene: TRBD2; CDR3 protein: CASSQWTSYEQFF; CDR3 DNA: TGTGCCAGCAGCCAATGGACTAGCTATGAGCAGTTCTTC
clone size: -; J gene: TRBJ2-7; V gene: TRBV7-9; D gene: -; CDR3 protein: CASSPDRTSYEQYF; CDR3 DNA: TGTGCCAGCAGCCCCGACAGGACATCCTACGAGCAGTACTTC
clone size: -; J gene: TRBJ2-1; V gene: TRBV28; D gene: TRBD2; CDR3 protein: CASGAGGPGNEQFF; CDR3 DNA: TGTGCCAGCGGAGCGGGAGGGCCAGGGAATGAGCAGTTCTTC
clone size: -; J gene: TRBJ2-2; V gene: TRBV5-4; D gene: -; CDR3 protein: CASSLDASVSTGELFF; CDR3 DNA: TGTGCCAGCAGCTTGGATGCTAGCGTGAGCACCGGGGAGCTGTTTTTT
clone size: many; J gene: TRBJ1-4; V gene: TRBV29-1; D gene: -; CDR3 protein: CSARDLGEKLFF; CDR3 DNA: TGCAGCGCTCGGGATCTAGGCGAAAAACTGTTTTTT
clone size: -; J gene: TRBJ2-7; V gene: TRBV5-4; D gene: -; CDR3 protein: CASSLSRISEQYF; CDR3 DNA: TGTGCCAGCAGCTTGTCTCGTATCTCTGAGCAGTACTTC
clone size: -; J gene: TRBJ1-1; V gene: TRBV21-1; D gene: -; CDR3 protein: CASSTRCLNTEAFF; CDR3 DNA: TGTGCCAGCAGCACCAGATGCTTGAACACTGAAGCTTTCTTT
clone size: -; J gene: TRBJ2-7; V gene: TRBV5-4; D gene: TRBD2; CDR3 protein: CASSLQGGAFYEQYF; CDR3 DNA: TGTGCCAGCAGCTTGCAGGGAGGGGCCTTCTACGAGCAGTACTTC
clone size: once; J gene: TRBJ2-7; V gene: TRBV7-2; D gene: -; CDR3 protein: CASSRGWGHEQYF; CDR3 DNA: TGTGCCAGCAGCCGAGGGTGGGGACATGAGCAGTACTTC
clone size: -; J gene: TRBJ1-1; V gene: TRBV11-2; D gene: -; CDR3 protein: CASSLFPVTRVSTEAFF; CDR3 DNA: TGTGCCAGCAGTTTATTCCCAGTAACCAGGGTTAGCACTGAAGCTTTCTTT
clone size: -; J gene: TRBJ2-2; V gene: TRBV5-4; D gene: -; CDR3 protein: CASSPPGRVRELFF; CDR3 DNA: TGTGCCAGCAGCCCCCCCGGGAGAGTGCGGGAGCTGTTTTTT
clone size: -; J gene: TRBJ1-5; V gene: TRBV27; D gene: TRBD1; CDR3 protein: CASSLSGSGQQYSNQPQHF; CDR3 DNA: TGTGCCAGCAGTTTATCTGGGTCGGGACAGCAATATAGCAATCAGCCCCAGCATTTT
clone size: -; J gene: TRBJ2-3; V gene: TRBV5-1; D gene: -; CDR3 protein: CASSLGTALDTQYF; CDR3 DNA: TGCGCCAGCAGCTTGGGGACCGCCCTGGATACGCAGTATTTT
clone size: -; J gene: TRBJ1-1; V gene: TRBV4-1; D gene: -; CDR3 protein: CASSLETGSFRGNTEAFF; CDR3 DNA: TGCGCCAGCAGCCTCGAGACAGGCTCTTTTCGAGGGAACACTGAAGCTTTCTTT
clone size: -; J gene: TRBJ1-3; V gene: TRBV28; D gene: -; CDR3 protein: CASSFPAGSTIYF; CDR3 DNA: TGTGCCAGCAGTTTTCCAGCAGGATCCACCATATATTTT
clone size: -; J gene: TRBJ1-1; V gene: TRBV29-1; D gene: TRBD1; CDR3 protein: CSVEDRATEAFF; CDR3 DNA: TGCAGCGTTGAGGACAGGGCCACTGAAGCTTTCTTT
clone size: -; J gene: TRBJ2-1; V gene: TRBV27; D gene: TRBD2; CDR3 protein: CASSFLAGGNEQFF; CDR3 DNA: TGTGCCAGCAGTTTCCTAGCGGGAGGCAATGAGCAGTTCTTC
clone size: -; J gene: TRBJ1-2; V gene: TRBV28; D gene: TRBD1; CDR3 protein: CASSSSQGALYGYTF; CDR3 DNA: TGTGCCAGCAGCTCATCACAGGGGGCTCTATATGGCTACACCTTC
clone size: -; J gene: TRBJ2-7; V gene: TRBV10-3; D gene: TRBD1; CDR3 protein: CAISETGDEQYF; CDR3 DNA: TGTGCCATCAGTGAGACAGGGGACGAGCAGTACTTC
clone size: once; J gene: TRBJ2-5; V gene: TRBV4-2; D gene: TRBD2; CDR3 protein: CASSQDVPSGAQDTQYF; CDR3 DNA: TGTGCCAGCAGCCAAGATGTACCTAGCGGGGCTCAAGATACCCAGTACTTC
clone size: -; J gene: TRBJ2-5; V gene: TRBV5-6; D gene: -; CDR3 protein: CASSPLDSDGKTQYF; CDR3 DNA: TGTGCCAGCAGCCCGCTTGACTCCGACGGGAAGACCCAGTACTTC
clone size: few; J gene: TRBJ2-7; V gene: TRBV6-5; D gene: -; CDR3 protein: CASSYDVSYEQYF; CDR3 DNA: TGTGCCAGCAGTTACGACGTCTCCTACGAGCAGTACTTC
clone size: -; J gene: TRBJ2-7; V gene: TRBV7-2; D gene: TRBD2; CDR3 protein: CASSPPGLAGVYEQYF; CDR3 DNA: TGTGCCAGCAGCCCACCGGGACTAGCGGGAGTCTACGAGCAGTACTTC
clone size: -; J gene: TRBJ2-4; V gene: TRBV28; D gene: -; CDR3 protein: CASTSPGTQNIQYF; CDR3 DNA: TGTGCCAGCACCTCCCCCGGGACACAAAACATTCAGTACTTC
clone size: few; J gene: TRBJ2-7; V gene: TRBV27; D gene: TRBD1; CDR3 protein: CASSRRPGQKYEQYF; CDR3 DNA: TGTGCCAGCAGTCGACGCCCGGGACAGAAATACGAGCAGTACTTC
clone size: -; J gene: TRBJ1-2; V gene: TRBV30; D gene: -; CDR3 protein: CAWRRSGPAGGYTF; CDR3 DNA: TGTGCCTGGAGGAGATCAGGGCCGGCGGGGGGCTACACCTTC
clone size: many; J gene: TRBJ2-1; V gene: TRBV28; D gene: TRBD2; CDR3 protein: CASSLFLSGINHEQFF; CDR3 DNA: TGTGCCAGCAGTTTATTCCTAAGCGGGATCAACCATGAGCAGTTCTTC
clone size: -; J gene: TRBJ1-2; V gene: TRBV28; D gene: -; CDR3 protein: CASSLVGGDYGYTF; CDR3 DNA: TGTGCCAGCAGTTTGGTAGGGGGGGATTATGGCTACACCTTC
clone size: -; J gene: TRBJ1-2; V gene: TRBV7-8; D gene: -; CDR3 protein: CASSPTTLTGSLYGYTF; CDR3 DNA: TGTGCCAGCAGCCCCACGACTCTTACAGGGTCCCTCTATGGCTACACCTTC
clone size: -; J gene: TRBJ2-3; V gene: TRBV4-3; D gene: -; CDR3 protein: CASSQDGAGTDTQYF; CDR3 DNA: TGCGCCAGCAGCCAAGATGGAGCGGGCACAGATACGCAGTATTTT
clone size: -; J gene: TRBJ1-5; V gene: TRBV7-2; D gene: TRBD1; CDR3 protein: CASSFRFGQGNQPQHF; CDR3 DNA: TGTGCCAGCAGCTTCAGATTCGGACAGGGAAATCAGCCCCAGCATTTT
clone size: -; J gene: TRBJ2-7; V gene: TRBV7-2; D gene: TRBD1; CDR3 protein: CASRRETGAYEQYF; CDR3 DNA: TGTGCCAGCAGACGCGAGACAGGGGCCTACGAGCAGTACTTC
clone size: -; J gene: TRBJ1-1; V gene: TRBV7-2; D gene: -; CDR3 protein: CASSPSYNTEAFF; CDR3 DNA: TGTGCCAGCAGCCCGAGCTATAACACTGAAGCTTTCTTT
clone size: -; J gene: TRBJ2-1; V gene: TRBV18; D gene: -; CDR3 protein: CASSPRDSNNEQFF; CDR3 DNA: TGTGCCAGCTCACCACGGGACTCGAACAATGAGCAGTTCTTC